Listed below are T cell receptor beta chains from one sample, sequenced in a study of ipilimumab plus nivolumab after autologous stem cell transplantation. The protocol was immunoSEQ multiplex PCR, while the TCRdb copy is restricted to in-frame clones and leaves out a portion. The sample yields 15,000 to 20,000 clones, about 80% seen once. Specimen: PBMCs, collected in a trial of ipilimumab plus nivolumab as post-transplant consolidation. Every receptor here comes from a male donor with diffuse large B-cell lymphoma. The CDR3 runs from the conserved cysteine through the conserved F or W. D genes are given only for firm matches. Rows give clone size only sometimes, using once, few, many, or a class for an expanded clone.

J gene,V gene,D gene,clone size,CDR3 protein
TRBJ2-5,TRBV2,TRBD2,once,CASSPQGGGYQETQYF
TRBJ2-6,TRBV5-5,-,-,CASSLAGGSSGANVLTF
TRBJ2-5,TRBV7-3,TRBD2,-,CASSSGLAGETQYF
TRBJ2-7,TRBV6-5,TRBD1,-,CASRQTGSREQYF
TRBJ1-6,TRBV7-2,-,-,CASSLGPGMDSPLHF
TRBJ1-5,TRBV23-1,-,-,CASSQSGGIQPQHF
TRBJ2-3,TRBV7-8,TRBD2,-,CASSPRLLAAIRDTQYF
TRBJ1-2,TRBV4-2,-,-,CASSQAPIGGAFGYTF
TRBJ1-6,TRBV5-1,-,-,CASSPPGVNSPLHF
TRBJ1-4,TRBV7-2,TRBD1,-,CASSFRGAEKLFF
TRBJ2-7,TRBV10-3,-,few,CAISESGLVRDEQYF
TRBJ2-1,TRBV7-2,-,-,CASSLGGVGRQFF
TRBJ1-1,TRBV5-8,-,-,CASSLYYRNTEAFF
TRBJ2-1,TRBV6-1,TRBD1,-,CASTSGGSYNEQFF
TRBJ1-4,TRBV6-5,-,-,CASSLGTVFEKLFF
TRBJ1-2,TRBV6-5,-,-,CASSYAPPGFNYGYTF
TRBJ2-5,TRBV10-3,TRBD2,medium-sized,CAISDPIHTAKGLAGTQETQYF
TRBJ2-7,TRBV29-1,TRBD1,-,CSGGQGIYEQYF
TRBJ1-2,TRBV25-1,-,medium-sized,CASSVGGAGYTF
TRBJ2-7,TRBV4-2,-,-,CASSQGYNYEQYF
TRBJ1-1,TRBV15,-,-,CATSRELRNTEAFF
TRBJ1-1,TRBV30,-,-,CAWSVLSEAFF
TRBJ1-6,TRBV7-2,-,few,CASSLGLNSPLHF
TRBJ2-3,TRBV2,-,-,CACLAGASTDTQYF
TRBJ2-2,TRBV7-2,-,-,CASSLTVGGGHGELFF
TRBJ2-7,TRBV14,-,-,CASSSRQEGAYEQYF
TRBJ1-4,TRBV4-2,-,-,CASSQEGVEKLFF
TRBJ1-1,TRBV11-1,-,once,CASSLVAVGTEAFF
TRBJ1-1,TRBV18,-,-,CASSPARDNEAFF
TRBJ1-2,TRBV7-9,-,-,CASSLEGEAGYTF
TRBJ2-2,TRBV2,TRBD1,-,CASMTGMNTGELFF
TRBJ1-4,TRBV18,-,-,CASSPTADRAREKLFF
TRBJ1-1,TRBV2,-,once,CASSASRTVNTEAFF
TRBJ1-5,TRBV7-2,-,-,CASSPQGNQPQHF
TRBJ1-2,TRBV18,TRBD1,-,CASSPDRDGYTF
TRBJ2-1,TRBV5-6,-,-,CASSLGSGNEQFF
TRBJ2-7,TRBV5-6,-,-,CASSLGGDSYEQYF
TRBJ1-1,TRBV7-9,TRBD1,-,CASFGQGEGATEAFF
TRBJ1-1,TRBV30,-,-,CAWSVLAEAFF
TRBJ2-3,TRBV9,-,-,CASSVAGEDTQYF
TRBJ2-5,TRBV29-1,-,-,CSVDKGLQETQYF
TRBJ2-1,TRBV7-6,TRBD2,-,CASSSRYTGGKYNEQFF
TRBJ1-4,TRBV2,-,few,CASSEREKLFF
TRBJ1-5,TRBV6-1,-,-,CASSARGLEGNQPQHF
TRBJ1-2,TRBV27,-,-,CASSLYRDQGFGYTF
TRBJ1-4,TRBV7-9,TRBD1,-,CASSRGQGEKLFF
TRBJ2-3,TRBV18,TRBD2,-,CASSPRASGGPTDTQYF
TRBJ1-5,TRBV6-1,-,few,CASSDFPQGQPQHF
TRBJ2-7,TRBV5-1,-,-,CASRLGQPDSYEQYF
TRBJ1-1,TRBV6-5,-,-,CASSYGEGTEAFF
TRBJ2-5,TRBV7-9,-,-,CASSSLGGGETQYF
TRBJ2-5,TRBV29-1,TRBD1,-,CSVARGQQTQYF
TRBJ2-2,TRBV5-4,TRBD2,-,CASSSGTSGKNTGELFF
TRBJ1-2,TRBV15,-,-,CATSRDRRNYGYTF
TRBJ1-5,TRBV19,TRBD1,-,CARTGQARYSNQPQHF
TRBJ1-3,TRBV4-1,-,-,CASSRDVSGNTIYF